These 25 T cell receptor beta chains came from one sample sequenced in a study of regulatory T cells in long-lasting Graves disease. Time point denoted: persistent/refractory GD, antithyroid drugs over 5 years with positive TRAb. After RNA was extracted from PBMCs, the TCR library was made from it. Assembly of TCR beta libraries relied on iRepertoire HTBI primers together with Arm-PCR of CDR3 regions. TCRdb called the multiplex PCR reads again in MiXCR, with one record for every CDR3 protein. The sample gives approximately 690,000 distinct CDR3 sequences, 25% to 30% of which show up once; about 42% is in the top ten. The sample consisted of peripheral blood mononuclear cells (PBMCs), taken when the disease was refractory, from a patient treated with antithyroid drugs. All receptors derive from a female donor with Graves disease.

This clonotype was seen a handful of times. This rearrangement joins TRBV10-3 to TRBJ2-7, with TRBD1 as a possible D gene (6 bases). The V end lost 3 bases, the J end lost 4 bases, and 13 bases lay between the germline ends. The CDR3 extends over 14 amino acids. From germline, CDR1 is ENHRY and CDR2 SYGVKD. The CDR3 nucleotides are TGTGCCATCAGTGAAAAACTTCAGGGGTACGAGCAGTACTTC. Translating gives CAISEKLQGYEQYF.

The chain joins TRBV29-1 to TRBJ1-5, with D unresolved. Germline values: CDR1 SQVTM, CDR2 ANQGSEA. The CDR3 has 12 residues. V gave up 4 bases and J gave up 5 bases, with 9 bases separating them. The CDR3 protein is CSVAEGDQPQHF. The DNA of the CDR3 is TGCAGCGTTGCTGAGGGCGATCAGCCCCAGCATTTT.

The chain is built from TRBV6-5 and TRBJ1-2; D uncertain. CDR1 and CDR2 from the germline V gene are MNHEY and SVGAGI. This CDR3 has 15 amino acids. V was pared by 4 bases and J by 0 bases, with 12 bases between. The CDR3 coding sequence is TGTGCCAGCAGTTCCCCGACCGGAGCTAACTATGGCTACACCTTC. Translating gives CASSSPTGANYGYTF.

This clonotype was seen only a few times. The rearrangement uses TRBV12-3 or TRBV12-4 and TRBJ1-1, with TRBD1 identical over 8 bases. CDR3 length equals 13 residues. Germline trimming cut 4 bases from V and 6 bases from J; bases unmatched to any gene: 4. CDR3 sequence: CASSWTGQAEAFF. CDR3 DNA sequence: TGTGCCAGCAGTTGGACAGGGCAGGCTGAAGCTTTCTTT.

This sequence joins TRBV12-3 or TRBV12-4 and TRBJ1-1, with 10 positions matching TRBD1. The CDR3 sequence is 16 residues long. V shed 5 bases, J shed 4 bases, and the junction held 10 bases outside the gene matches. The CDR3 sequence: CASSANPGTGATEAFF. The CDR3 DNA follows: TGTGCCAGCAGTGCGAACCCCGGGACAGGGGCCACTGAAGCTTTCTTT.

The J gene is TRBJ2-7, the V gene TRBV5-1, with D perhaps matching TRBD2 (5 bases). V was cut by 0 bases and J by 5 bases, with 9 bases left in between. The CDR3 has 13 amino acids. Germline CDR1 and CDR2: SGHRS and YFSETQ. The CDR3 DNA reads TGCGCCAGCAGCTTGGGGGAGAGGGACGAGCAGTACTTC. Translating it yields CASSLGERDEQYF.

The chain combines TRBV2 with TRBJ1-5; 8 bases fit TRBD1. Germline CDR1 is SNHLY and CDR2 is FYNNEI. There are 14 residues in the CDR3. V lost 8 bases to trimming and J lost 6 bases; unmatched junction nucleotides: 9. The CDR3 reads CASAEDRDTQPQHF. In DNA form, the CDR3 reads TGTGCCAGCGCGGAGGACAGGGACACTCAGCCCCAGCATTTT.

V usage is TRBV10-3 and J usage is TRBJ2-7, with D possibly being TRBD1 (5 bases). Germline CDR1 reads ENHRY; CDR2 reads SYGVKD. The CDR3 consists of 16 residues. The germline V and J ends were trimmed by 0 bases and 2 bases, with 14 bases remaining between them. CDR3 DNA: TGTGCCATCAGTGAGTCGACTCGTCTAGGGGCCTACGAGCAGTACTTC. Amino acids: CAISESTRLGAYEQYF.

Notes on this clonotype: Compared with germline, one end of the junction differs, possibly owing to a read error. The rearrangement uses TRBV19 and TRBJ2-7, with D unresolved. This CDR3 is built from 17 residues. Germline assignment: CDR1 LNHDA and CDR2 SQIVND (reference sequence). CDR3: CASSTLLLDGRSYEQYF. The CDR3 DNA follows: TGTGCCAGCAGTACCTTACTGCTGGACGGCCGCTCCTACGAGCAGTACTTC.

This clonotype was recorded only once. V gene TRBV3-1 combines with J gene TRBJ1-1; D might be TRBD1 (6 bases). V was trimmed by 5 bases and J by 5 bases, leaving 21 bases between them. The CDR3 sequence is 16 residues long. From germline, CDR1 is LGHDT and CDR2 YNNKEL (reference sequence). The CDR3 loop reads CASSSKQQGSRTEAFF. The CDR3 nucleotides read TGTGCCAGCAGCTCCAAACAGCAGGGGTCGAGGACTGAAGCTTTCTTT.

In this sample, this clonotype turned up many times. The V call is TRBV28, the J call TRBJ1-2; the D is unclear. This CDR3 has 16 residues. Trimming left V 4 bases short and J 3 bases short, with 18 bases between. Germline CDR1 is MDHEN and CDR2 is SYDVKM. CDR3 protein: CASSSTRLPGYYGYTF. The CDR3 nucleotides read TGTGCCAGCAGTTCGACTCGACTACCGGGCTACTATGGCTACACCTTC.

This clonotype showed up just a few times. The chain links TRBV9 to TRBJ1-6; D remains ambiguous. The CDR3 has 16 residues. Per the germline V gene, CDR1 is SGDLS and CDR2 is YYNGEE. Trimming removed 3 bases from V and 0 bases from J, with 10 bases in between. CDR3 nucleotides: TGTGCCAGCAGCGCCCGGCCAAGCTCCTATAATTCACCCCTCCACTTT. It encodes CASSARPSSYNSPLHF. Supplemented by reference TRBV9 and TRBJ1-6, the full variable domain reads DSGVTQTPKHLITATGQRVTLRCSPRSGDLSVYWYQQSLDQGLQFLIQYYNGEERAKGNILERFSAQQFPDLHSELNLSSLELGDSALYFCASSARPSSYNSPLHFGNGTRLTVT.

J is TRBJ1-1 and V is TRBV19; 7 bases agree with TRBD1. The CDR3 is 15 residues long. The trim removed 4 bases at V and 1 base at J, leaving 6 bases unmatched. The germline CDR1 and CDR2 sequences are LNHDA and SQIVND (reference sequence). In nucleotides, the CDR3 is TGTGCCAGTAGTACGACAGGGTTGGGGAACACTGAAGCTTTCTTT. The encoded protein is CASSTTGLGNTEAFF.

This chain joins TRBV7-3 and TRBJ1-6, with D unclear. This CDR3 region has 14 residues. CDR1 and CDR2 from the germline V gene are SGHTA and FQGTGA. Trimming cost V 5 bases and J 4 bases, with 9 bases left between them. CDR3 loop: CASSATVYNSPLHF. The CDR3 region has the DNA TGTGCCAGCAGCGCGACCGTGTATAATTCACCCCTCCACTTT.

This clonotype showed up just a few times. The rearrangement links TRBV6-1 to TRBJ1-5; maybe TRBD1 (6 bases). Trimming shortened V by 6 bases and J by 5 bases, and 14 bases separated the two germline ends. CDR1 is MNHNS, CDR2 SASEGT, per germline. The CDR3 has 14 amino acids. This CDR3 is CASRLRGAYQPQHF. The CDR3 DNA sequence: TGTGCCAGCAGGCTCAGGGGCGCCTATCAGCCCCAGCATTTT.

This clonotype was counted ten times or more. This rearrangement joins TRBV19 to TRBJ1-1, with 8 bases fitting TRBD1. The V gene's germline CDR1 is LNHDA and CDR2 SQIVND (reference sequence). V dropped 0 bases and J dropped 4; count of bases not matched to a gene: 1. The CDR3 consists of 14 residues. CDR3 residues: CASSIDTGGTEAFF. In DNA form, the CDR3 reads TGTGCCAGTAGTATAGATACAGGGGGCACTGAAGCTTTCTTT.

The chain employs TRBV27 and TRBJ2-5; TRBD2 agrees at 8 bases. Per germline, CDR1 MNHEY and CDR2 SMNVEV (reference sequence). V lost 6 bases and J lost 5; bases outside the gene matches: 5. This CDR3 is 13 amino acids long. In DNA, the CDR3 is TGTGCCAGCAGCCCCCGGACTAGCGAGACCCAGTACTTC. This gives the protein CASSPRTSETQYF.

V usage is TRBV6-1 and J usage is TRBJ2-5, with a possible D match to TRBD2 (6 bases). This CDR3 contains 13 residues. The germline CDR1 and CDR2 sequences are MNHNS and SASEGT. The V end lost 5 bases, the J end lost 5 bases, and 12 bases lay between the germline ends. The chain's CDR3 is CASSIAASETQYF. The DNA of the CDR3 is TGTGCCAGCAGTATAGCGGCTTCGGAGACCCAGTACTTC.

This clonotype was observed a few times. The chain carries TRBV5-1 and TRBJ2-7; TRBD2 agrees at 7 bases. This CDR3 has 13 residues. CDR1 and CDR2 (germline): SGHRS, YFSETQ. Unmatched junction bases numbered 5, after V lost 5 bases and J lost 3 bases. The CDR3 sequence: CASRAGTNYEQYF. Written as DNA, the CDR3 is TGCGCCAGCAGGGCCGGGACTAACTACGAGCAGTACTTC.

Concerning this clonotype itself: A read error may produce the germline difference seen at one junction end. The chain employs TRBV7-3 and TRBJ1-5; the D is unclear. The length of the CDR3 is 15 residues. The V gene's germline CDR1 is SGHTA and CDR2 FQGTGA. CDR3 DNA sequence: TGCGCCAGCAGCCAAGGAAAGGGAATGGATCAGCCCCAGCATTTT. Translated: CASSQGKGMDQPQHF.

CDR3 residues: CSANRQGQETQYF. CDR3 DNA sequence: TGCAGTGCTAATCGACAGGGCCAAGAGACCCAGTACTTC. This chain connects TRBV20-1 to TRBJ2-5; 7 bases line up with TRBD1. The V segment lost 4 bases and the J segment 1 base; nucleotides outside the gene matches: 3. CDR3 length: 13 amino acids. The germline V gene encodes CDR1 DFQATT and CDR2 SNEGSKA (reference sequence).

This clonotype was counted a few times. Written as DNA, the CDR3 is TGTGCCAGCAGTGATAGAGGACAGTCAACTTATGGCTACACCTTC. It yields the protein CASSDRGQSTYGYTF. The rearrangement joins TRBV2 to TRBJ1-2; D might be TRBD1 (6 bases). Germline CDR1 reads SNHLY; CDR2 reads FYNNEI. Trimming removed 3 bases at V and 5 bases at J, with 16 bases between. The CDR3 spans 15 residues.

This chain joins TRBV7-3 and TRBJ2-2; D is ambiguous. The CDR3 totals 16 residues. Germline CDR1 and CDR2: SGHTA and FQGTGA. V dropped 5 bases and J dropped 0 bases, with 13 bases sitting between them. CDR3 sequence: CASSPWAGSNTGELFF. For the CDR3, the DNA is TGTGCCAGCAGCCCCTGGGCAGGATCGAACACCGGGGAGCTGTTTTTT.

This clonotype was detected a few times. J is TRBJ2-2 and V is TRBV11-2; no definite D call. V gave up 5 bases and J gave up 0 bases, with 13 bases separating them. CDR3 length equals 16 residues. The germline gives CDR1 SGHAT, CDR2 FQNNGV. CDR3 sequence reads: CASSRFGLSNTGELFF. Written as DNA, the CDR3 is TGTGCCAGCAGCCGTTTTGGGCTGTCGAACACCGGGGAGCTGTTTTTT.

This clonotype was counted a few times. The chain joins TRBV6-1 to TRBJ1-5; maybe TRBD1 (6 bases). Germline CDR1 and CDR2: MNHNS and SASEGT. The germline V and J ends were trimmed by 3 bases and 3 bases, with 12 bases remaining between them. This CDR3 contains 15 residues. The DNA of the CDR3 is TGTGCCAGCAGTGATAGGGACAAACTCAATCAGCCCCAGCATTTT. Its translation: CASSDRDKLNQPQHF.